These 27 T cell receptor gamma chains were all obtained from the same sample, sequenced in a study of human gamma delta and Vdelta1 T cells. TCRdb called clones anew from the PCR reads with CATT. Of nearly 3,000 gamma-chain clones in the sample, over 4% were seen once. Sequenced material: naive CD27+ Vdelta1 gamma-delta T cells from blood. All receptors come from a human donor in good health.

The table lists this clone with a few counts. The translation of this DNA and the TCRdb protein of a much larger clone differ at residue 5, probably owing to a read error; the protein shown here is translated from the DNA. This chain connects TRGV9 to TRGJ1 or TRGJ2. With 6 bases clipped from V and 1 base from J, the junction kept 6 bases outside the gene matches. This CDR3 contains 13 residues. CDR1 GITISATS and CDR2 ISYDGTV come from the germline V gene (reference sequence). CDR3 nucleotides: TGTGCCTTGTGGAAGCGTAATTATTATAAGAAACTCTTT. It translates to CALWKRNYYKKLF.

The rearrangement joins TRGV2 to TRGJ1 or TRGJ2. The CDR3 has 15 amino acids. Per the germline V gene, CDR1 is EGSNGY and CDR2 is YDSYNSKV. After removal of 2 bases from V and 2 bases from J, the junction contained 9 bases not matched to a gene. CDR3 protein: CATWDDSRDYYKKLF. In DNA form, the CDR3 reads TGTGCCACCTGGGACGATTCGAGGGATTATTATAAGAAACTCTTT.

This clone was counted only a few times. The gene calls are TRGV3 and TRGJ1 or TRGJ2. Losses at the gene ends were 3 bases for V and 11 bases for J; bases not matched to a gene: 7. Germline CDR1 reads VTNTFY; CDR2 reads YDVSTARD (reference sequence). The CDR3 consists of 11 residues. The CDR3 DNA sequence: TGTGCCACCTGGGACGGCCGCCAGAAACTCTTT. It translates to CATWDGRQKLF.

As concerns this clone: This DNA translates differently at residue 11 from the TCRdb protein, which is that of a much larger clone; a read error is likely, and the protein shown is the DNA's own translation. This chain uses TRGV9 with TRGJ1 or TRGJ2. CDR1 and CDR2 from the germline V gene are GITISATS and ISYDGTV (reference sequence). The CDR3 length is 12 residues. CDR3 residues: CALWELYYKKIF. The CDR3 DNA sequence: TGTGCCTTGTGGGAGCTTTATTATAAGAAAATATTT.

This chain uses TRGV8 with TRGJ1 or TRGJ2. This CDR3 is built from 15 residues. Germline lookup yields CDR1 VENAVY and CDR2 YDSYNSRV. V was pared by 2 bases and J by 5 bases, with 12 bases of the junction left unmatched. CDR3 amino acids: CATWDMRRIHYKKLF. Here the CDR3 DNA reads TGTGCCACCTGGGATATGAGGAGGATCCATTATAAGAAACTCTTT.

The gene calls are TRGV5 and TRGJP. TCRdb carries no J gene annotation; the J gene was assigned here by matching the DNA with germline. CDR3 length: 16 residues. V was clipped by 0 bases and J by 7 bases; unmatched bases: 3. The V gene's germline CDR1 is VINAFY and CDR2 YDVSNSKD. CDR3 nucleotide sequence: TGTGCCACCTGGGACAGGCGGGAGTTGGGCAAAAAAATCAAGGTATTT. This encodes CATWDRRELGKKIKVF.

Comments on this clone: The protein given in TCRdb and the translation of the DNA differ at residue 6, and the sequence presented here derives from the DNA. The J gene is TRGJ1 or TRGJ2, the V gene TRGV3. The CDR3 loop spans 13 amino acids. Germline V CDR1 and CDR2: VTNTFY, YDVSTARD (reference sequence). The V segment lost 2 bases and the J segment 2 bases; nucleotides outside the gene matches: 3. Here the CDR3 reads CATWDNYYYKKLF. DNA of the CDR3: TGTGCCACCTGGGACAACTATTATTATAAGAAACTCTTT.

A word on this clone: TCRdb gives a protein that differs at residue 5 from what the DNA encodes, so the protein here is translated from the DNA. The V call is TRGV8, the J call TRGJ1 or TRGJ2. CDR1 and CDR2 from the germline V gene are VENAVY and YDSYNSRV. The CDR3 is 13 amino acids. V shed 6 bases and J 5 bases; nucleotides not matched to a gene: 10. CDR3 nucleotides: TGTGCCACCTGGTATAATGCCCATTATAAGAAACTCTTT. This sequence encodes CATWYNAHYKKLF.

The chain couples TRGV2 to TRGJ1 or TRGJ2. From germline, CDR1 is EGSNGY and CDR2 YDSYNSKV. The CDR3 contains 13 residues. V lost 6 bases, J lost 3 bases, and 8 bases stayed unmatched. CDR3 DNA: TGTGCCACCTGGTTCGAGGGTTATTATAAGAAACTCTTT. Its protein is CATWFEGYYKKLF.

Remarks on this clone: Being one base from a much bigger clone, this may be a read error. Other DNA sequences of this sample code for an identical CDR3. This chain links TRGV3 with TRGJ1 or TRGJ2. The CDR3 totals 11 residues. After removal of 5 bases from V and 4 bases from J, the junction contained 2 bases not matched to a gene. The germline gives CDR1 VTNTFY, CDR2 YDVSTARD (reference sequence). The CDR3, as DNA: TGTGCCACCTGGGCGTATTATAAGAAACTCTTT. Translation gives CATWAYYKKLF.

This clone was seen only a few times. Other DNA sequences in the same sample also yield this CDR3. The chain combines TRGV2 with TRGJ1 or TRGJ2. Trimming took 0 bases from V and 6 from J; bases not matched to a gene: 5. Germline V gene lookup returns CDR1 EGSNGY and CDR2 YDSYNSKV. This CDR3 is built from 13 residues. CDR3 in DNA: TGTGCCACCTGGGACGGGCCGGGTTATAAGAAACTCTTT. This gives the protein CATWDGPGYKKLF.

This clone turned up a few times. A much bigger clone sits one base away, suggesting this may be a read error. No call exists for the J gene, whereas the V gene is TRGV5. The CDR3 length is 13 residues. The germline CDR1 and CDR2 sequences are VINAFY and YDVSNSKD. In nucleotides, the CDR3 is TGTGCCACCTGGGACAGGCAGGGGTATAAGAAGCTCTTT. Translating it yields CATWDRQGYKKLF.

This clone has just a few counts. The rearrangement joins TRGV3 to TRGJ1 or TRGJ2. TCRdb is silent on the J gene; assignment here came from matching the DNA to germline. This CDR3 is 11 amino acids long. Germline V CDR1 and CDR2: VTNTFY, YDVSTARD (reference sequence). The V gene end was trimmed by 5 bases and the J gene end by 9 bases; junction bases not matched to a gene: 7. CDR3 amino acids: CATWVSLKKLF. Here the CDR3 DNA reads TGTGCCACCTGGGTATCACTTAAGAAACTCTTT.

This chain joins TRGV3 and TRGJ1 or TRGJ2. The J gene was not available in TCRdb and was assigned here by matching the DNA to germline segments. The CDR3 has 15 residues. Trimming cost V 0 bases and J 6 bases; bases outside gene matches: 11. Germline V gene sequence: CDR1 VTNTFY, CDR2 YDVSTARD (reference sequence). The CDR3: CATWDRPYKSYKKLF. CDR3 in DNA: TGTGCCACCTGGGACAGGCCCTATAAAAGTTATAAGAAACTCTTT.

Of note for this clone: A junction boundary mismatches the germline segment, possibly from a read error. Different DNA sequences within this sample yield the same CDR3. This chain uses TRGV8 with TRGJ1 or TRGJ2. Germline V gives CDR1 VENAVY, CDR2 YDSYNSRV. The CDR3 extends over 13 amino acids. CDR3 loop: CATWDKNYYKKLF. The CDR3, as DNA: TGTGCCACCTGGGACAAGAATTATTACAAGAAACTCTTT.

Judged by abundance, this clone is medium-sized. The chain employs TRGV9 and TRGJ1 or TRGJ2. The J segment lost 7 bases and the V segment lost 4 bases, leaving 4 bases of the junction unmatched. The CDR3 consists of 11 residues. Germline CDR1 reads GITISATS; CDR2 reads ISYDGTV (reference sequence). This chain's CDR3 is CALWERYKKLF. Here the CDR3 DNA reads TGTGCCTTGTGGGAACGATATAAGAAACTCTTT.

This clone came up a few times. This chain joins TRGV8 and TRGJ1 or TRGJ2. J lost 6 bases, V lost 0 bases, and 8 bases had no gene match. Germline V lookup: CDR1 VENAVY, CDR2 YDSYNSRV. This CDR3 spans 14 amino acids. In DNA, the CDR3 is TGTGCCACCTGGGATAGGGGGAGCGGTTATAAGAAACTCTTT. Amino acid sequence: CATWDRGSGYKKLF.

This chain links TRGV3 with TRGJ1 or TRGJ2. The CDR3 is 15 residues long. Per the germline V gene, CDR1 is VTNTFY and CDR2 is YDVSTARD (reference sequence). J gave up 10 bases and V 0 bases, and 15 bases lay outside the gene matches. CDR3 nucleotide sequence: TGTGCCACCTGGGACAGGTCCCACCGATCTTTAAAGAAACTCTTT. This gives the protein CATWDRSHRSLKKLF.

This clone is classed as large. The chain uses TRGV9 and TRGJ1 or TRGJ2. Germline V CDR1 and CDR2: GITISATS, ISYDGTV (reference sequence). J gave up 11 bases and V 9 bases, and 16 bases lay outside the gene matches. The CDR3 runs to 12 residues. CDR3 coding DNA: TGTGCCTTGAATCGGGGTGCTTCGGAGAAACTCTTT. Protein: CALNRGASEKLF.

Details on this clone: TCRdb's protein for this DNA is that of a much larger clone and differs from the translation at residue 5, likely a read error; the protein shown is the DNA translation. The rearrangement joins TRGV3 to TRGJ1 or TRGJ2. The CDR3 totals 14 residues. Germline assignment: CDR1 VTNTFY and CDR2 YDVSTARD (reference sequence). CDR3 region: CATWGRLDYYKKLF. The CDR3 region has the DNA TGTGCCACCTGGGGCAGGCTGGATTATTATAAGAAACTCTTT.

The chain is built from TRGV9 and TRGJ1 or TRGJ2. J gave up 3 bases and V 1 base, and 6 bases lay outside the gene matches. CDR3 length: 14 residues. Germline V gene sequence: CDR1 GITISATS, CDR2 ISYDGTV (reference sequence). DNA for the CDR3: TGTGCCTTGTGGGAGGTAGACTGTTATTATAAGAAACTCTTT. It specifies CALWEVDCYYKKLF.

This clone occurred a few times. The chain carries TRGV2 and TRGJ1 or TRGJ2. Germline V lookup: CDR1 EGSNGY, CDR2 YDSYNSKV. There are 14 residues in the CDR3. With 0 bases clipped from V and 6 bases from J, the junction kept 8 bases outside the gene matches. The CDR3 reads CATWDGPWGYKKLF. CDR3 DNA: TGTGCCACCTGGGACGGGCCTTGGGGTTATAAGAAACTCTTT.

By sample fraction, this clone is medium-sized (0.01 to 0.1%). A single base separates this from a much larger clone, so it may be a read error. This specimen includes other DNA sequences encoding the same CDR3. This chain joins TRGV9 and TRGJ1 or TRGJ2. The germline gives CDR1 GITISATS, CDR2 ISYDGTV (reference sequence). The CDR3 loop spans 12 amino acids. The CDR3 reads CALGEAYYKKLF. In nucleotides, the CDR3 is TGTGCCTTGGGGGAGGCATATTATAAGAAACTCTTT.

This clone was observed a handful of times. TCRdb shows a much larger clone's protein in place of this DNA's translation, and the two differ at residue 6, likely through a read error; the protein shown is translated from the DNA. The chain combines TRGV5 with TRGJ1 or TRGJ2. The CDR3 has 14 residues. The ends lost 2 bases at V and 2 bases at J; junction bases unmatched: 6. Germline V gives CDR1 VINAFY, CDR2 YDVSNSKD. CDR3 amino acids: CATWDMLDYYKKLF. DNA for the CDR3: TGTGCCACCTGGGACATGCTGGATTATTATAAGAAACTCTTT.

This clone was seen a handful of times. This chain connects TRGV3 to TRGJ1 or TRGJ2. The germline V gene encodes CDR1 VTNTFY and CDR2 YDVSTARD (reference sequence). Trimming took 6 bases from V and 7 from J; bases not matched to a gene: 9. CDR3 length: 12 amino acids. The CDR3 DNA is TGTGCCACCTGGCTCATTGGGTATAAGAAACTCTTT. Amino acid sequence: CATWLIGYKKLF.

This clone was seen only a few times. TCRdb lists the protein of a much larger clone for this DNA, which differs at residue 4, so this is likely a read error; the protein given here is translated from the DNA itself. The V call is TRGV5, the J call TRGJ1 or TRGJ2. There are 12 residues in the CDR3. CDR1 and CDR2 (germline): VINAFY, YDVSNSKD. The CDR3 region is CATGDSRHKKLF. CDR3 coding DNA: TGTGCCACCGGGGACAGTCGTCATAAGAAACTCTTT.

The rearrangement links TRGV2 to TRGJ1 or TRGJ2. Trimming cost V 3 bases and J 9 bases; bases outside gene matches: 11. This CDR3 is built from 13 residues. Germline V gene sequence: CDR1 EGSNGY, CDR2 YDSYNSKV. This CDR3 reads CATWDRPFGKKLF. The CDR3 bases are TGTGCCACCTGGGACAGGCCCTTCGGTAAGAAACTCTTT.